The 21 T cell receptor beta chains below come from one sample, sequenced in a study of cytomegalovirus exposure and HLA in healthy donors. Vbeta (60) and Jbeta (13) primers were used in the PCR. TCRdb's table, derived via immunoSEQ multiplex PCR, lists solely in-frame clones and lacks some. There are 160,000 or so clones in the sample; around 84% occur only once, and under 8% lies in the top ten. Specimen: PBMCs. The source is a man aged 50 to 60 in good health and CMV-seropositive.

The chain employs TRBV5-1 and TRBJ2-1; perhaps TRBD2 as D (5 bases). V gave up 7 bases and J gave up 10 bases, with 18 bases separating them. Germline V gene sequence: CDR1 SGHRS, CDR2 YFSETQ. There are 13 residues in the CDR3. This CDR3 is CASGGPDVVEQFF. The CDR3 region has the DNA TGCGCCAGCGGAGGCCCGGATGTGGTCGAGCAGTTCTTC.

The chain employs TRBV6-1 and TRBJ2-7; the match to TRBD1 covers 11 bases. Trimming at V came to 4 bases and at J to 6 bases, leaving 8 bases not matched to a gene. Germline V gene data show CDR1 as MNHNS and CDR2 as SASEGT. CDR3 size: 15 residues. The CDR3 protein is CASSGEGQGVGEQYF. As DNA, the CDR3 is TGTGCCAGCAGTGGGGAGGGACAGGGGGTTGGCGAGCAGTACTTC.

This clone has a single count. V gene TRBV9 combines with J gene TRBJ1-1, with 9 bases matching TRBD1. With 4 bases clipped from V and 3 bases from J, the junction kept 4 bases outside the gene matches. Looked up from germline, CDR1 is SGDLS and CDR2 is YYNGEE. The length of the CDR3 is 14 residues. The DNA for the CDR3 is TGTGCCAGCAGCTTGACAGGGGGGGACACTGAAGCTTTCTTT. Encoded protein: CASSLTGGDTEAFF.

DNA of the CDR3: TGTGCCAGCAGGTCACCGGGACTAGACGCAACGCAGTATTTT. The encoded protein is CASRSPGLDATQYF. V and J are TRBV7-9 and TRBJ2-3; TRBD2 matches at 8 bases. CDR3 length: 14 amino acids. CDR1 and CDR2 (germline): SEHNR, FQNEAQ (reference sequence). The trim removed 6 bases at V and 9 bases at J, leaving 11 bases unmatched. Using reference TRBV7-9 and TRBJ2-3 for the parts outside the CDR3, the full variable domain is DTGVSQNPRHKITKRGQNVTFRCDPISEHNRLYWYRQTLGQGPEFLTYFQNEAQLEKSRLLSDRFSAERPKGSFSTLEIQRTEQGDSAMYLCASRSPGLDATQYFGPGTRLTVL.

V is TRBV27 and J is TRBJ2-7; 13 bases map to TRBD2. Looked up from germline, CDR1 is MNHEY and CDR2 is SMNVEV (reference sequence). Unmatched junction bases numbered 9, after V lost 4 bases and J lost 6 bases. The CDR3 contains 16 residues. CDR3 bases: TGTGCCAGCAGTTCCCCGGGACTAGCGGGGTTAGGCGAGCAGTACTTC. Translated, it gives CASSSPGLAGLGEQYF.

This clone was seen just once. The genes are TRBV18 and TRBJ2-1, with 10 bases that match TRBD2. V lost 2 bases to trimming and J lost 3 bases; unmatched junction nucleotides: 4. Germline V gives CDR1 KGHSH, CDR2 LQKENI. The CDR3 extends over 16 amino acids. The CDR3 is CASSPISGGLYNEQFF. The CDR3 DNA sequence: TGTGCCAGCTCACCAATTAGCGGGGGGCTCTACAATGAGCAGTTCTTC.

This chain links TRBV4-1 with TRBJ1-2; a possible D gene is TRBD1 (6 bases). The CDR3 loop spans 16 amino acids. V was trimmed by 0 bases and J by 7 bases, leaving 18 bases between them. CDR1 MGHRA and CDR2 YSYEKL come from the germline V gene. CDR3: CASSQDLTGSLGGYTF. The CDR3 bases are TGCGCCAGCAGCCAAGACTTGACAGGTTCTCTTGGTGGCTACACCTTC.

The chain employs TRBV5-6 and TRBJ2-1; tentatively, D is TRBD2 (5 bases). V gave up 4 bases and J gave up 6 bases, with 14 bases separating them. The germline V gene encodes CDR1 SGHDT and CDR2 YYEEEE. CDR3 length: 14 residues. In nucleotides, the CDR3 is TGTGCCAGCAGCCTCCGGGATCCCAGCAATGAGCAGTTCTTC. Translating it yields CASSLRDPSNEQFF.

In nucleotides, the CDR3 is TGTGCCAGCAGCTTAGAGACTAGGAACAATGAGCAGTTCTTC. Translating gives CASSLETRNNEQFF. This sequence joins TRBV7-9 and TRBJ2-1, with D possibly TRBD2 on 6 matching bases. The length of the CDR3 is 14 residues. V was shortened by 1 base and J by 5 bases, with 9 bases between the two germline ends. Germline V lookup: CDR1 SEHNR, CDR2 FQNEAQ (reference sequence).

The chain carries TRBV7-8 and TRBJ1-2, with D hard to call. This CDR3 is 14 amino acids long. V was pared by 3 bases and J by 2 bases, with 10 bases between. Germline V gene sequence: CDR1 SGHVS, CDR2 FQNEAQ. CDR3 amino acids: CASSFGRLNYGYTF. The DNA for the CDR3 is TGTGCCAGCAGCTTCGGCAGGCTCAACTATGGCTACACCTTC.

The chain combines TRBV2 with TRBJ2-2, with a possible D match to TRBD2 (6 bases). CDR3 size: 14 residues. The germline V gene has CDR1 SNHLY and CDR2 FYNNEI. The germline V and J ends were trimmed by 6 bases and 8 bases, with 16 bases remaining between them. The CDR3 reads CASRAGSPAGELFF. CDR3 DNA: TGTGCCAGCAGGGCGGGGTCGCCGGCTGGGGAGCTGTTTTTT.

This chain connects TRBV2 to TRBJ2-3, with 13 bases identical to TRBD2. Losses at the gene ends were 6 bases for V and 3 bases for J; bases not matched to a gene: 6. Per germline, CDR1 SNHLY and CDR2 FYNNEI. The CDR3 loop spans 16 amino acids. This CDR3 reads CASRPGLAGTTDTQYF. CDR3 sequence (DNA): TGTGCCAGCAGGCCGGGACTAGCGGGGACTACAGATACGCAGTATTTT.

J is TRBJ2-3 and V is TRBV9; 10 bases align to TRBD2. Germline loops: CDR1 SGDLS, CDR2 YYNGEE. Germline trimming cut 3 bases from V and 0 bases from J; bases unmatched to any gene: 4. This CDR3 has 16 residues. The CDR3 spells CASSDRTSGSTDTQYF. In DNA, the CDR3 is TGTGCCAGCAGCGACAGGACTAGCGGTAGCACAGATACGCAGTATTTT.

This clone was recorded once. The rearrangement links TRBV6-5 to TRBJ2-3; D is perhaps TRBD1 (6 bases). In germline, CDR1 is MNHEY, CDR2 SVGAGI. V lost 0 bases, J lost 4 bases, and 14 bases lay in between. The length of the CDR3 is 16 residues. The CDR3 region is CASSYSRDIPSDTQYF. For the CDR3, the DNA is TGTGCCAGCAGTTACTCGAGGGACATTCCTTCAGATACGCAGTATTTT.

A single count supports this clone. V is TRBV9 and J is TRBJ1-2; no definite D call. Per germline, CDR1 SGDLS and CDR2 YYNGEE. The CDR3 is made up of 13 amino acids. V shed 3 bases and J shed 3 bases, with 9 bases lying between them. The CDR3 bases are TGTGCCAGCAGCGCTAATACGGACTATGGCTACACCTTC. It yields the protein CASSANTDYGYTF.

V is TRBV12-5 and J is TRBJ2-1, with a possible D match to TRBD2 (5 bases). V shed 0 bases and J shed 6 bases, with 18 bases lying between them. The CDR3 covers 17 residues. Looked up from germline, CDR1 is LGHNT and CDR2 is FRNRAP. This CDR3 is CASGLVPGVRVGNEQFF. In DNA form, the CDR3 reads TGTGCTAGTGGTTTGGTACCCGGGGTTAGAGTGGGCAATGAGCAGTTCTTC.

The rearrangement uses TRBV5-1 and TRBJ1-2; D call uncertain. The length of the CDR3 is 16 residues. V dropped 3 bases and J dropped 4 bases, with 19 bases sitting between them. CDR1 is SGHRS and CDR2 is YFSETQ in the germline V gene. The CDR3 DNA sequence: TGCGCCAGCAGCTGGCAGCGGGGAGCGTTGGTCTATGGCTACACCTTC. Translated, it gives CASSWQRGALVYGYTF.

The chain is built from TRBV6-1 and TRBJ2-5; D remains ambiguous. The V end was cut by 8 bases, the J end by 9 bases, with 19 bases between. Germline V gene sequence: CDR1 MNHNS, CDR2 SASEGT. The CDR3 runs to 13 residues. The CDR3 is CASYPTEKLSQYF. The CDR3 DNA reads TGTGCCAGCTACCCAACAGAAAAGTTGTCCCAGTACTTC.

This rearrangement joins TRBV28 to TRBJ2-3, with D tentatively TRBD2 (6 bases). In germline, CDR1 is MDHEN, CDR2 SYDVKM. Trimming shortened V by 3 bases and J by 3 bases, and 16 bases separated the two germline ends. The CDR3 length is 16 residues. In nucleotides, the CDR3 is TGTGCCAGCAGTTTCCAGGAAGGGAGGTCGACAGATACGCAGTATTTT. This sequence encodes CASSFQEGRSTDTQYF.

In this sample, this clone turned up a few times. The V call is TRBV11-2, the J call TRBJ1-2, with 8 bases aligning to TRBD1. The CDR3 is 15 residues long. The germline V gene has CDR1 SGHAT and CDR2 FQNNGV. Trimming cost V 4 bases and J 3 bases; bases outside gene matches: 7. This CDR3 reads CASSSRQGMDYGYTF. The CDR3 DNA follows: TGTGCCAGCAGCTCGAGACAGGGGATGGACTATGGCTACACCTTC.

V usage is TRBV5-4 and J usage is TRBJ2-7; 7 nucleotides match TRBD1. In germline, CDR1 is SGHNT, CDR2 YYREEE (reference sequence). Trimming cost V 1 base and J 4 bases; bases outside gene matches: 8. This CDR3 spans 15 amino acids. CDR3 coding DNA: TGTGCCAGCAGCTTGTTTGGACAGGCTCGGTACGAGCAGTACTTC. It yields the protein CASSLFGQARYEQYF.